This T cell receptor beta chain was captured by sequencing in a study of cytomegalovirus exposure and HLA in healthy donors. Germline CDR1 is MGHDK and CDR2 is SYGVNS. V gave up 7 bases and J gave up 9 bases, with 13 bases separating them. The CDR3 is 12 amino acids. This PCR relied on a set of 60 Vbeta primers and 13 Jbeta primers. The method was immunoSEQ multiplex PCR; TCRdb's version includes in-frame clones alone and lacks a portion of them. This sample has around 140,000 clones, with about four fifths found just once. To note about this clone: Its antigen is unknown.

Findings of the study overall: A link between a missense DCLRE1C variant and TCR beta V- and J-gene trimming emerged from a later analysis. Rarity marked most TCR sequences, yet some public TCRs occurred in many donors.

V is TRBV25-1 and J is TRBJ2-1; weak D call: TRBD1 (6 bases). Sequenced: PBMCs. The clonotype was recovered from a woman aged 40 to 50 in good health and CMV-seropositive. CDR3 in amino acids: CASTGPRGEQFF. CDR3 coding DNA: TGTGCCAGCACCGGGCCCAGGGGTGAGCAGTTCTTC.